These 20 T cell receptor beta chains came from one sample sequenced in a study of cytotoxic CD8 clonotypes in ibrutinib-treated CLL. Assay used: immunoSEQ multiplex PCR; TCRdb lists only in-frame clones, some missing. Of some 150,000 clones listed, roughly 80% are singletons. The sequencing here drew on PBMCs, taken after 12 months of ibrutinib treatment. Receptor source: a human donor with chronic lymphocytic leukemia.

The J gene is TRBJ2-7, the V gene TRBV19; D might be TRBD1 or TRBD2, each matching 5 bases. The CDR3 totals 11 residues. Germline CDR1 reads LNHDA; CDR2 reads SQIVND (reference sequence). The CDR3 DNA is TGTGCGGTAGGGACCCTCTACGAGCAGTACTTC. It specifies CAVGTLYEQYF.

The chain recombines TRBV5-8 with TRBJ2-3, with a tentative D call TRBD1 (6 bases). The V gene lost 0 bases and the J gene lost 6 bases, with 11 bases spanning the gap. This CDR3 spans 14 amino acids. Germline V CDR1 and CDR2: SGHTS, YDEGEE. This CDR3 is CASSLVPGADTQYF. CDR3 nucleotides: TGTGCCAGCAGCTTGGTACCAGGGGCGGATACGCAGTATTTT.

The rearrangement joins TRBV27 to TRBJ1-2; D not resolved. V was clipped by 6 bases and J by 8 bases, with 16 bases between them. Germline V gene lookup returns CDR1 MNHEY and CDR2 SMNVEV (reference sequence). The length of the CDR3 is 13 residues. Written as DNA, the CDR3 is TGTGCCAGCAGGGCCTATAGGGTCGAGGGCTACACCTTC. It encodes CASRAYRVEGYTF.

The gene calls are TRBV4-1 and TRBJ2-7; D might be TRBD1 (5 bases). Germline V lookup: CDR1 MGHRA, CDR2 YSYEKL. V was shortened by 1 base and J by 6 bases, with 13 bases between the two germline ends. The CDR3 extends over 14 amino acids. The DNA of the CDR3 is TGCGCCAGCAGCCAAGGTCAGGGCTCGGGCGAGCAGTACTTC. This codes for CASSQGQGSGEQYF.

This clone was seen only once. CDR3 region: CASSLEGSGYEQYF. In DNA, the CDR3 is TGTGCCAGCAGCTTAGAGGGTTCAGGATACGAGCAGTACTTC. The V and J genes are TRBV11-2 and TRBJ2-7; the D is unclear. The ends were cut back, 0 bases at V and 4 bases at J, with 10 bases in the middle. The CDR3 has 14 residues. The germline V gene has CDR1 SGHAT and CDR2 FQNNGV.

This clone was recorded once. This chain joins TRBV7-2 and TRBJ1-1; D perhaps matches TRBD1 (5 bases). Trimming removed 4 bases from V and 5 bases from J, with 20 bases in between. This CDR3 comprises 16 residues. Germline-derived CDR1 and CDR2 are SGHTA and FQGNSA. CDR3 in DNA: TGTGCCAGCAGCTCCACCAGTCGTCGCGGGGGTACTGAAGCTTTCTTT. Its protein product is CASSSTSRRGGTEAFF.

The CDR3 DNA follows: TGTGCCAGCAGCCAACCGGAGGGCGGGGGCAATAATTCACCCCTCCACTTT. It codes for CASSQPEGGGNNSPLHF. This chain joins TRBV4-2 and TRBJ1-6, with a possible D match to TRBD1 (6 bases). Germline loops: CDR1 LGHNA, CDR2 YNFKEQ. CDR3 size: 17 residues. With 2 bases removed from V and 5 bases from J, the gap between germline ends came to 16 bases.

The chain employs TRBV30 and TRBJ1-4; D is possibly TRBD1 (5 bases). This CDR3 is 16 amino acids long. V dropped 5 bases and J dropped 6 bases, with 22 bases sitting between them. Germline V gene data show CDR1 as GTSNPN and CDR2 as SVGIG (reference sequence). The DNA of the CDR3 is TGTGCCTGGGGCGCGGTGCTCGGAGGGGACCATGAAAAACTGTTTTTT. Its translation is CAWGAVLGGDHEKLFF.

This chain joins TRBV7-9 and TRBJ1-2; D call uncertain. Germline lookup yields CDR1 SEHNR and CDR2 FQNEAQ (reference sequence). The V end lost 4 bases, the J end lost 8 bases, and 23 bases lay between the germline ends. This CDR3 is 16 amino acids long. CDR3 region: CASSSPRWAGARGYTF. CDR3 sequence (DNA): TGTGCCAGCAGCTCCCCCAGGTGGGCGGGAGCCCGCGGCTACACCTTC.

Concerning this clone: Other DNA sequences in the sample encode the same CDR3. This chain connects TRBV30 to TRBJ1-2, with TRBD1 identical over 7 bases. This CDR3 is built from 15 residues. The germline gives CDR1 GTSNPN, CDR2 SVGIG (reference sequence). With 4 bases clipped from V and 4 bases from J, the junction kept 12 bases outside the gene matches. Here the CDR3 reads CAWMEKQTGSYGYTF. In nucleotides, the CDR3 is TGTGCCTGGATGGAGAAGCAGACAGGGAGCTATGGCTACACCTTC.

The chain joins TRBV4-3 to TRBJ1-1, with a possible D match to TRBD1 (5 bases). V was cut by 3 bases and J by 5 bases, with 10 bases left in between. This CDR3 is built from 13 residues. Germline V lookup: CDR1 LGHNA, CDR2 YSLEER. DNA for the CDR3: TGCGCCAGCAGCCAGCCAGGGTTAACTGAAGCTTTCTTT. It specifies CASSQPGLTEAFF.

This chain links TRBV5-1 with TRBJ2-7, with 7 bases matching TRBD2. The germline V gene has CDR1 SGHRS and CDR2 YFSETQ. The trim removed 2 bases at V and 0 bases at J, leaving 5 bases unmatched. The CDR3 is made up of 15 amino acids. The CDR3 nucleotides are TGCGCCAGCAGCTTCCCCGGGGAGGGCTCCTACGAGCAGTACTTC. This sequence encodes CASSFPGEGSYEQYF.

This chain connects TRBV11-3 to TRBJ2-7; TRBD1 is a possible D gene (6 bases). Per germline, CDR1 SGHNT and CDR2 YENEEA. Between the trimmed V and J ends, which lost 2 bases and 1 base, there was a span of 9 bases. The CDR3 length is 14 residues. CDR3 in amino acids: CASSLYQGSYEQYF. In DNA form, the CDR3 reads TGTGCCAGCAGCTTATATCAGGGGTCCTACGAGCAGTACTTC.

The chain joins TRBV6-8 to TRBJ2-3; 9 bases align to TRBD2. The trim removed 7 bases at V and 0 bases at J, leaving 11 bases unmatched. The CDR3 runs to 17 residues. Looked up from germline, CDR1 is MNHGY and CDR2 is SAAAGT. This CDR3 reads CASTRTSAFRSTDTQYF. CDR3 DNA: TGTGCCAGCACTAGGACTAGCGCCTTCAGGAGCACAGATACGCAGTATTTT.

V usage is TRBV28 and J usage is TRBJ2-7; 11 bases align to TRBD1. V shed 3 bases and J 2 bases; nucleotides not matched to a gene: 3. Germline CDR1 and CDR2: MDHEN and SYDVKM. CDR3 length: 15 residues. The CDR3 DNA reads as TGTGCCAGCAGTTTTCCGGACAGGGGGCCCTACGAGCAGTACTTC. This sequence encodes CASSFPDRGPYEQYF. Based on the CDR3 plus reference TRBV28 and TRBJ2-7, the full variable domain is DVKVTQSSRYLVKRTGEKVFLECVQDMDHENMFWYRQDPGLGLRLIYFSYDVKMKEKGDIPEGYSVSREKKERFSLILESASTNQTSMYLCASSFPDRGPYEQYFGPGTRLTVT.

The genes are TRBV5-6 and TRBJ1-5, with TRBD1 identical over 8 bases. V shed 0 bases, J shed 4 bases, and the junction held 6 bases outside the gene matches. Germline V lookup: CDR1 SGHDT, CDR2 YYEEEE. The CDR3 sequence is 16 residues long. CDR3 sequence: CASSLGSRTGNQPQHF. CDR3 nucleotides: TGTGCCAGCAGCTTGGGTAGTCGGACAGGGAATCAGCCCCAGCATTTT. The full variable domain, in which reference TRBV5-6 and TRBJ1-5 provide the parts outside the CDR3, is DAGVTQSPTHLIKTRGQQVTLRCSPKSGHDTVSWYQQALGQGPQFIFQYYEEEERQRGNFPDRFSGHQFPNYSSELNVNALLLGDSALYLCASSLGSRTGNQPQHFGDGTRLSIL.

This clone was seen once. The chain is built from TRBV5-1 and TRBJ2-3; tentative D call: TRBD1 (6 bases). Germline assignment: CDR1 SGHRS and CDR2 YFSETQ. CDR3 length equals 15 residues. V lost 4 bases, J lost 0 bases, and 12 bases lay in between. The CDR3, as DNA: TGCGCCAGCAGCCAAACAGGGCGAAGCACAGATACGCAGTATTTT. It codes for CASSQTGRSTDTQYF.

In its sample, this clone was seen a few times. The chain employs TRBV21-1 and TRBJ2-7; TRBD2, the table's D call, lacks a check against the DNA. TRBV21-1 is a pseudogene segment. CDR3 size: 15 residues. The CDR3: CASSKERSRRYEQYF. CDR3 in DNA: TGTGCCAGCAGCAAAGAACGGAGTAGAAGGTACGAGCAGTACTTC.

The V gene is TRBV28, the J gene TRBJ1-1; D uncertain. The CDR3 is 16 amino acids. V lost 4 bases, J lost 1 base, and 16 bases lay in between. In germline, CDR1 is MDHEN, CDR2 SYDVKM. The CDR3 bases are TGTGCCAGCAGTTCCTTAGGCGAAGCGAGGAACACTGAAGCTTTCTTT. Protein: CASSSLGEARNTEAFF.

V gene TRBV21-1 combines with J gene TRBJ1-2; whether TRBD1, the table's D call, matches the DNA was not checked. TRBV21-1 is given as a pseudogene. The CDR3 loop spans 20 amino acids. CDR3 loop: CASSSRGISDSLLANYGYTF. As DNA, the CDR3 is TGTGCCAGCAGCTCAAGAGGGATTTCGGACAGCTTGTTAGCTAACTATGGCTACACCTTC.